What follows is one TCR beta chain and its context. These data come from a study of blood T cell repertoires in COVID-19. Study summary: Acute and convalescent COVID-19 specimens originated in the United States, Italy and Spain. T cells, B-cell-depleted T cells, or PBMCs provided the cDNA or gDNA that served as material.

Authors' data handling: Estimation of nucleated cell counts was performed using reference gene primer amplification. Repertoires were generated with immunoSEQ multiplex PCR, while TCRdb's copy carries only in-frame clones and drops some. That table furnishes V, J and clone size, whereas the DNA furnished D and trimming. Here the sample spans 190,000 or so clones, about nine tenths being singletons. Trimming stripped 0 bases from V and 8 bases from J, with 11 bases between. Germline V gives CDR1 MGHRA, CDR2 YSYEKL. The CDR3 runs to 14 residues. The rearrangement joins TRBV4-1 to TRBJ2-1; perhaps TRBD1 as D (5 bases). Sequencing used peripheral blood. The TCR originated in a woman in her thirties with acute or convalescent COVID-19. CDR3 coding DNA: TGCGCCAGCAGCCAAGAGGTAGGGGTGGATGAGCAGTTCTTC. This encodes CASSQEVGVDEQFF.